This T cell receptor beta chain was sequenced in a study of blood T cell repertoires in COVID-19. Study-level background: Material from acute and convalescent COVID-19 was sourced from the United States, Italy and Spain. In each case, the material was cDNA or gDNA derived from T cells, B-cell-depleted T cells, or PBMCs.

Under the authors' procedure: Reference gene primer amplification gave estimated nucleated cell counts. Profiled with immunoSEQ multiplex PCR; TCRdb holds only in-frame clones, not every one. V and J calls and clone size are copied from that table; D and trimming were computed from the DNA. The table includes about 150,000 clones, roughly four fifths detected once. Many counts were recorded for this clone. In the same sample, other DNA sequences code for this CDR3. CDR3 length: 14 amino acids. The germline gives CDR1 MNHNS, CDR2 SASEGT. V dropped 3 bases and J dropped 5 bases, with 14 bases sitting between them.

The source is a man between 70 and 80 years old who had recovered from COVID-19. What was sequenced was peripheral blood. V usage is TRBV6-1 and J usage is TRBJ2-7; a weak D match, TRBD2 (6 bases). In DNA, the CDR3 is TGTGCCAGCAGTGAGTCGGCAGGCGGGGACGAGCAGTACTTC. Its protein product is CASSESAGGDEQYF.